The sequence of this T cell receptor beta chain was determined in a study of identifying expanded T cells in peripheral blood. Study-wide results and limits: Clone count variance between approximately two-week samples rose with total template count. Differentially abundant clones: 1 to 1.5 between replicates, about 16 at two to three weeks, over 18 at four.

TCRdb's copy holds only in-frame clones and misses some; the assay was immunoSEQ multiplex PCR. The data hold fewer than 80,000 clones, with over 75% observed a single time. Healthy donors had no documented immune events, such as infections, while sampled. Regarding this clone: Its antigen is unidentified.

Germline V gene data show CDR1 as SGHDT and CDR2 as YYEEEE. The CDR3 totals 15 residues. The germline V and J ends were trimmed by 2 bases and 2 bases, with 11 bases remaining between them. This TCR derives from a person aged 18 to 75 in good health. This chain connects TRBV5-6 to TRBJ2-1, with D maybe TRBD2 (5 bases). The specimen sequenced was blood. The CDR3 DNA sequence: TGTGCCAGCAGCTTACGTGGGAGACCCTACAATGAGCAGTTCTTC. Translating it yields CASSLRGRPYNEQFF.